This T cell receptor (beta chain) appears in the sequencing data of a study of identifying expanded T cells in peripheral blood. Turning to this clone: Its antigen is not known.

The assay was immunoSEQ multiplex PCR, and TCRdb's table has in-frame clones only and misses some. Here the sample spans some 54,000 clones, approximately 80% being singletons. General study results and limits: Clone count variance between roughly 2-week samples rose with total template count. About 1.2 clones differed between technical replicates, versus approximately 17 and 20 over time.

Collection occurred without any documented infections or immune events in donors. Germline V CDR1 and CDR2: GTSNPN, SVGIG (reference sequence). This CDR3 has 14 residues. After removal of 0 bases from V and 9 bases from J, the junction contained 10 bases not matched to a gene. The sequence was collected from a person aged 18-69 years in good health. The chain carries TRBV30 and TRBJ2-5; TRBD2 aligns across 7 bases. Sequenced input: blood. CDR3 DNA: TGTGCCTGGAGTGTACCGTACGGGGGGTTGGCCCAGTACTTC. Translating gives CAWSVPYGGLAQYF.